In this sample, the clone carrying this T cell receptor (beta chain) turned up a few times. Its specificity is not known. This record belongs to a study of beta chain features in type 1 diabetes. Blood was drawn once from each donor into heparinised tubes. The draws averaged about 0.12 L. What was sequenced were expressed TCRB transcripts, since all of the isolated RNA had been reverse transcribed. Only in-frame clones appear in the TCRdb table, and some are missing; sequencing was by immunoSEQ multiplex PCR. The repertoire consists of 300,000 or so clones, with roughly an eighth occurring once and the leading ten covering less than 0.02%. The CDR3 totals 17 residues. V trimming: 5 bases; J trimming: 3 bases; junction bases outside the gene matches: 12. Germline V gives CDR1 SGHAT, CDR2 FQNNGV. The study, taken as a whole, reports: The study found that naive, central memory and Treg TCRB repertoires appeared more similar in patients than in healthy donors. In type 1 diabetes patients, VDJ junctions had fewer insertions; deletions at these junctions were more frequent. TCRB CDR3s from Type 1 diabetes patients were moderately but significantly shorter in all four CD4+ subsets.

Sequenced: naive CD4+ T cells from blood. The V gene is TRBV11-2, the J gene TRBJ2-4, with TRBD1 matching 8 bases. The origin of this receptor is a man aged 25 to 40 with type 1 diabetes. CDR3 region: CASSRSGGPLLKNIQYF. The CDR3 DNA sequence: TGTGCCAGCAGCCGCTCAGGGGGCCCCCTCCTCAAAAACATTCAGTACTTC.